Listed below are T cell receptor beta chains from one sample, sequenced in a study of cytomegalovirus exposure and HLA in healthy donors. Profiled with immunoSEQ multiplex PCR; TCRdb holds only in-frame clones, not every one. The sample has under 250,000 clones. The sample consisted of PBMCs. These receptors were obtained from a girl aged 2-10 years in good health and CMV-seropositive. Each CDR3 is given with its conserved first and last residue. D genes are given only for firm matches.

v_call	d_call	j_call	cdr3_aa	cdr3_nt
TRBV18	.	TRBJ1-1	CASSPPQTRDTEAFF	TGTGCCAGCTCACCACCGCAGACCAGGGACACTGAAGCTTTCTTT
TRBV12-5	.	TRBJ2-2	CASGLVTGNTGELFF	TGTGCTAGTGGTTTGGTGACAGGGAACACCGGGGAGCTGTTTTTT
TRBV9	TRBD1	TRBJ1-2	CASSVVDRGPADYGYTF	TGTGCCAGCAGCGTCGTTGACAGGGGACCCGCCGACTATGGCTACACCTTC
TRBV28	.	TRBJ1-5	CASSFGRSNQPQHF	TGTGCCAGCAGTTTCGGCAGGAGCAATCAGCCCCAGCATTTT
TRBV29-1	TRBD1	TRBJ1-1	CSVLADRVGNTEAFF	TGCAGCGTTTTAGCTGACAGGGTGGGGAACACTGAAGCTTTCTTT
TRBV7-2	TRBD2	TRBJ2-5	CASSSGGRETQYF	TGTGCCAGCAGCTCCGGGGGGAGGGAGACCCAGTACTTC
TRBV28	.	TRBJ1-5	CASSSGVQPQHF	TGTGCCAGCAGCTCAGGGGTGCAGCCCCAGCATTTT
TRBV10-3	.	TRBJ2-1	CAISESISLEYNEQFF	TGTGCCATCAGTGAGTCGATCTCTCTTGAGTACAATGAGCAGTTCTTC
TRBV11-2	TRBD1	TRBJ1-1	CASSLEGAGGLDTEAFF	TGTGCCAGCAGCTTAGAAGGGGCAGGGGGCTTGGACACTGAAGCTTTCTTT
TRBV5-1	.	TRBJ1-4	CASSPGGYPATNEKLFF	TGCGCCAGCAGCCCGGGAGGGTACCCGGCAACTAATGAAAAACTGTTTTTT
TRBV19	TRBD1	TRBJ1-2	CATDRPGQGGYGYTF	TGTGCCACTGATAGACCGGGACAGGGGGGCTATGGCTACACCTTC
TRBV10-3	.	TRBJ2-1	CAISETSLLDGFF	TGTGCCATCAGTGAGACTAGCCTGTTGGACGGGTTCTTC
TRBV7-8	TRBD2	TRBJ2-2	CASSLAGGLAGGLDRTGELFF	TGTGCCAGCAGCTTAGCAGGCGGACTAGCGGGAGGCCTTGATCGCACCGGGGAGCTGTTTTTT
TRBV10-3	.	TRBJ2-7	CAISEVGRGSSYEQYF	TGTGCCATCAGTGAAGTAGGCAGGGGAAGCTCCTACGAGCAGTACTTC
TRBV5-5	.	TRBJ2-3	CASSLGGSLRTDTQYF	TGTGCCAGCAGCTTGGGCGGAAGTTTACGCACAGATACGCAGTATTTT
TRBV6-5	.	TRBJ2-1	CASSYGGGGYNEQFF	TGTGCCAGCAGTTACGGCGGAGGAGGCTACAATGAGCAGTTCTTC
TRBV27	TRBD1	TRBJ2-3	CASSLVEGADTQYF	TGTGCCAGCAGTTTGGTCGAGGGGGCGGATACGCAGTATTTT
TRBV5-1	TRBD1	TRBJ1-4	CASSLRVGGTTNEKLFF	TGCGCCAGCAGCTTGAGGGTAGGGGGCACGACTAATGAAAAACTGTTTTTT
TRBV5-4	TRBD1	TRBJ1-2	CASSLVQGALNYGYTF	TGTGCCAGCAGCTTGGTTCAGGGGGCGCTTAACTATGGCTACACCTTC
TRBV5-1	.	TRBJ1-1	CASSPAVGGTEAFF	TGCGCCAGCAGCCCGGCCGTGGGGGGCACTGAAGCTTTCTTT
TRBV7-9	TRBD1	TRBJ2-7	CASSLGDRGLGYEQYF	TGTGCCAGCAGCTTAGGGGACAGGGGCCTGGGGTACGAGCAGTACTTC
TRBV18	.	TRBJ1-2	CASSNQRNNYGYTF	TGTGCCAGCTCAAACCAGCGGAATAACTATGGCTACACCTTC
TRBV28	.	TRBJ1-2	CASRPDSLYGYTF	TGTGCCAGCAGGCCGGACAGCCTATATGGCTACACCTTC
TRBV18	.	TRBJ1-2	CASSPRQNYGYTF	TGTGCCAGCTCACCACGGCAGAACTATGGCTACACCTTC
TRBV29-1	TRBD1	TRBJ1-1	CSVRTGVNTEAFF	TGCAGCGTAAGGACAGGGGTGAACACTGAAGCTTTCTTT
TRBV27	TRBD1	TRBJ1-1	CASSPGQLLNTEAFF	TGTGCCAGCAGTCCGGGACAGCTATTGAACACTGAAGCTTTCTTT
TRBV7-2	TRBD1	TRBJ1-5	CASSPPRKTGDNQPQHF	TGTGCCAGCAGCCCACCCCGAAAGACAGGGGACAATCAGCCCCAGCATTTT
TRBV25-1	TRBD1	TRBJ1-1	CASSEHRGLNTEAFF	TGTGCCAGCAGTGAACACAGGGGATTGAACACTGAAGCTTTCTTT
TRBV18	TRBD2	TRBJ2-3	CASSPRRAGAGAADTQYF	TGTGCCAGCTCACCACGACGAGCGGGAGCGGGAGCCGCAGATACGCAGTATTTT
TRBV4-1	TRBD1	TRBJ2-7	CASSQDRGQGAGYEQYF	TGCGCCAGCAGCCAAGATCGGGGACAGGGGGCAGGGTACGAGCAGTACTTC